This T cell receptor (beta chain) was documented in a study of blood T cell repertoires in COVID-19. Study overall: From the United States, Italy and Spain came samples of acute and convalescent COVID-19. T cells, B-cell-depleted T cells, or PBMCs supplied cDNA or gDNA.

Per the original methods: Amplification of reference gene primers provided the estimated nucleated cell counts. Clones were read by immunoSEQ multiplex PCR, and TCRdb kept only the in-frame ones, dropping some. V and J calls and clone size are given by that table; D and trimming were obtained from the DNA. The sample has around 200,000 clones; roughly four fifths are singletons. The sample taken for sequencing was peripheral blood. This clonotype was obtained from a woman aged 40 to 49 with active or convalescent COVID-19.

The CDR3 region has the DNA TGTGCCAGCAGTGATCGGGGTGGCTACGAGCAGTACTTC. It codes for CASSDRGGYEQYF. V and J are TRBV25-1 and TRBJ2-7, with TRBD2 as a possible D gene (5 bases). V was cut by 3 bases and J by 3 bases, with 9 bases left in between. Germline lookup yields CDR1 MGHDK and CDR2 SYGVNS. There are 13 residues in the CDR3.